This record covers a single TCR beta chain. Antigen unknown. Each tumor contributed about 20-50 mg of diced tissue. Only in-frame clones appear in the TCRdb table, and some are missing; sequencing was by immunoSEQ multiplex PCR. The sample records around 25,000 clones, 55% to 80% being singletons. These data come from a study of early stage breast cancer tumors. Study-wide context: Most of the 16 invasive tumors were ER+, PR+ and HER2-.

The study, taken as a whole, reports: Commonly generated sequences made up most enriched TCRB sequences shared between patients. Compared with adjacent normal breast, tumors showed about 2.4-fold denser, more clonal T cells.

Losses at the gene ends were 5 bases for V and 7 bases for J; bases not matched to a gene: 9. Per the germline V gene, CDR1 is LNHNV and CDR2 is YYDKDF (reference sequence). CDR3 length: 16 amino acids. The sample was breast tumor tissue. This sequence originates from a person in their sixties with breast cancer. The J gene is TRBJ2-2, the V gene TRBV15; 11 bases match TRBD1. The CDR3 DNA is TGTGCCACCAGCTCCCCCGGGACAGGGGGGCGCGGGGAGCTGTTTTTT. It is translated as CATSSPGTGGRGELFF.